The 2 T cell receptor beta chains in this list originate from one sample, sequenced in a study of blood T cells in healthy people across ages. A second PCR, run for 7 to 11 cycles, used a sample-barcoded 5' primer plus a J-beta primer mix. In TCRdb, the 5' RACE reads were re-called with MiXCR into one record per CDR3 protein. The sample lists about 1.1 million distinct CDR3 sequences; roughly two fifths were seen once. The material sequenced was blood. These receptors originate from a young man in good health.

This clonotype was seen only a few times. V usage is TRBV5-8 and J usage is TRBJ1-1, with D tentatively TRBD1 (5 bases). Germline lookup yields CDR1 SGHTS and CDR2 YDEGEE. Trimming removed 3 bases from V and 3 bases from J, with 15 bases in between. CDR3 length equals 15 residues. For the CDR3, the DNA is TGTGCCAGCAGCTACAATGAAGACAGAGACACTGAAGCTTTCTTT. Translating it yields CASSYNEDRDTEAFF.

A remark on this clonotype: A much larger clone sits a single nucleotide away, making a read error possible. The CDR3, as DNA: TGCAGCGTTGGAAGGGGATCCCAAGAGACCCAGTTCTTC. Amino acids: CSVGRGSQETQFF. This sequence joins TRBV29-1 and TRBJ2-1, with D possibly TRBD1 on 5 matching bases. The germline V gene has CDR1 SQVTM and CDR2 ANQGSEA. The CDR3 consists of 13 residues. With 4 bases removed from V and 13 bases from J, the gap between germline ends came to 20 bases.